The text below deals with one TCR beta chain. The antigen is unknown. Germline V gives CDR1 LNHDA, CDR2 SQIVND (reference sequence). The CDR3 loop spans 13 amino acids. The ends were cut back, 4 bases at V and 5 bases at J, with 11 bases in the middle. The protocol was immunoSEQ multiplex PCR, while the TCRdb copy is restricted to in-frame clones and leaves out a portion. The sample shows some 93,000 clones, approximately 85% of them seen only once. This specimen belongs to a study of identifying expanded T cells in peripheral blood. Study conclusions and caveats: Over approximately two and four weeks, about 15 and 19 clones changed, versus around 1.1 between replicates. Clone count variance between roughly 2-week samples rose with total template count.

Healthy donors had no documented immune events, such as infections, while sampled. The V gene is TRBV19, the J gene TRBJ1-1, with D perhaps matching TRBD1 (6 bases). The sequencing input was blood. The origin of this receptor is a person between 18 and 75 years old in good health. In DNA form, the CDR3 reads TGTGCCAGTAGTACCAAGGGGGGAACTGAAGCTTTCTTT. It encodes CASSTKGGTEAFF.